Listed below are T cell receptor beta chains from one sample, sequenced in a study of neurological immune-mediated disorders. TCRdb itself ran the 5' RACE reads through MiXCR, one entry per CDR3 protein. The repertoire holds 81,000 or so distinct CDR3 sequences, with approximately 13% as singletons. Source material: PBMCs. These TCRs come from a female donor with HTLV-1-associated myelopathy (HAM/TSP). Both conserved end residues are part of each CDR3. The order of the fields is V gene, clone size, J gene, D gene, CDR3 protein, CDR3 DNA. A D gene is named only where the DNA matches it firmly. The size entry is marked missing in some rows and otherwise reads once, few, many or a size class.

TRBV12-3/TRBV12-4,many,TRBJ1-3,.,CASSLRQISGNTIYF,TGTGCCAGCAGTCTGCGACAGATCTCTGGAAACACCATATATTTT
TRBV10-3,many,TRBJ1-2,TRBD1,CAISGHRGRPYGYTF,TGTGCCATCAGTGGGCACAGGGGGCGACCCTATGGCTACACCTTC
TRBV4-1,many,TRBJ1-2,.,CASSQDPEVYGYTF,TGCGCCAGCAGCCAAGATCCAGAGGTCTATGGCTACACCTTC
TRBV9,many,TRBJ1-2,TRBD1,CASSVVAGGNYGYTF,TGTGCCAGCAGCGTAGTGGCAGGGGGCAACTATGGCTACACCTTC
TRBV20-1,many,TRBJ2-7,TRBD1,CSASQGVYEQYF,TGCAGTGCCTCCCAGGGGGTCTACGAGCAGTACTTC
TRBV12-3/TRBV12-4,few,TRBJ2-3,TRBD1,CASSPDRTGYTDTQYF,TGTGCCAGCAGCCCCGATAGGACAGGCTACACAGATACGCAGTATTTT
TRBV24-1,.,TRBJ2-3,.,CATSDFSQSGTDTQYF,TGTGCCACCAGTGATTTTAGCCAATCCGGCACAGATACGCAGTATTTT
TRBV5-1,many,TRBJ2-3,TRBD2,CASNGGGAPDTQYF,TGCGCCAGCAATGGCGGGGGGGCGCCAGATACGCAGTATTTT
TRBV7-9,many,TRBJ2-3,.,CASSGISGGTDTQYF,TGTGCCAGCAGCGGAATCTCAGGGGGCACAGATACGCAGTATTTT
TRBV12-3/TRBV12-4,many,TRBJ2-1,TRBD1,CASSLDGAGGFTNEQFF,TGTGCCAGCAGTCTCGATGGGGCAGGGGGCTTCACCAATGAGCAGTTCTTC
TRBV20-1,many,TRBJ2-1,.,CSASWRNEQFF,TGCAGTGCTAGTTGGCGCAATGAGCAGTTCTTC
TRBV5-1,.,TRBJ2-5,.,CASSLSGSGQETQYF,TGCGCCAGCAGCTTGAGTGGTTCCGGGCAAGAGACCCAGTACTTC
TRBV29-1,many,TRBJ1-1,.,CSVEDPSANTEAFF,TGCAGCGTTGAAGATCCGTCGGCGAACACTGAAGCTTTCTTT
TRBV9,many,TRBJ2-7,.,CASSPRGAGTSYEQYF,TGTGCCAGCAGCCCCCGGGGGGCAGGGACTTCCTACGAGCAGTACTTC
TRBV28,many,TRBJ1-2,.,CASRPTGPNYGYTF,TGTGCCAGCAGGCCTACGGGGCCGAACTATGGCTACACCTTC
TRBV7-2,.,TRBJ2-3,.,CASNINYRATADTQYF,TGTGCCAGCAACATCAACTACAGGGCCACGGCAGATACGCAGTATTTT
TRBV15,many,TRBJ2-5,.,CATSRLTLGETQYF,TGTGCTACCAGCAGATTGACACTGGGGGAGACCCAGTACTTC
TRBV20-1,many,TRBJ2-7,TRBD1,CSAIGTGNSRQYF,TGCAGTGCTATCGGGACAGGGAATTCCCGGCAGTACTTC
TRBV28,.,TRBJ1-5,TRBD1,CASSSNRDSPYGNQPQHF,TGTGCCAGCAGTTCTAACCGGGACAGTCCCTATGGCAATCAGCCCCAGCATTTT
TRBV3-1,many,TRBJ1-1,.,CASSRGQGLPNTEAFF,TGTGCCAGCAGCCGAGGACAAGGACTGCCGAACACTGAAGCTTTCTTT
TRBV15,many,TRBJ2-5,.,CATSRDVQETQYF,TGTGCCACCAGCAGAGATGTCCAAGAGACCCAGTACTTC
TRBV28,many,TRBJ2-7,.,CASGFSEPGDF,TGTGCCAGCGGATTTTCGGAACCTGGGGACTTC
TRBV10-3,many,TRBJ1-2,.,CAISEIGDGYTF,TGTGCCATCAGTGAGATCGGGGATGGCTACACCTTC
TRBV4-2,.,TRBJ2-3,.,CASSQDPASRTDTQYF,TGTGCCAGCAGCCAAGATCCGGCCAGCCGCACAGATACGCAGTATTTT
TRBV2,many,TRBJ2-1,.,CASSERNEQFF,TGTGCCAGCAGTGAGAGGAATGAGCAGTTCTTC
TRBV7-9,.,TRBJ1-2,.,CASSQTGEGYTF,TGTGCCAGCAGCCAGACGGGGGAAGGCTACACCTTC
TRBV12-3/TRBV12-4,medium-sized,TRBJ2-7,.,CASTNRDRSYEQYF,TGTGCCAGCACCAACCGGGACCGCTCCTACGAGCAGTACTTC
TRBV5-1,many,TRBJ1-4,TRBD1,CASSLQMGGQEKLFF,TGCGCCAGCAGCTTGCAAATGGGGGGACAGGAAAAACTGTTTTTT
TRBV9,many,TRBJ2-1,.,CASSVRVHNEQFF,TGTGCCAGCAGCGTTAGGGTTCACAATGAGCAGTTCTTC